This T cell receptor (beta chain) comes out of a study of cytomegalovirus exposure and HLA in healthy donors. Findings and limits, study-wide: Immune exposure information available was restricted to CMV serostatus. Confirmation in vitro established that a few CMV-associated chains were specific for CMV antigens. V segments that were indistinguishable, TRBV6-2 and TRBV6-3 among them, were omitted from analysis.

Of note for this clone: Its antigen is not known.

PCR was performed using 60 Vbeta and 13 Jbeta primers. The protocol was immunoSEQ multiplex PCR, while the TCRdb copy is restricted to in-frame clones and leaves out a portion. The sample contains roughly 190,000 clones, around four fifths of which appear only once. The germline V gene has CDR1 ENHRY and CDR2 SYGVKD. Trimming removed 7 bases from V and 2 bases from J, with 8 bases in between. The CDR3 contains 13 residues. The sequence was obtained from a woman between 45 and 65 years old in good health and CMV-seropositive. The chain joins TRBV10-3 to TRBJ1-4; D is unresolved. The sequencing sample was made of PBMCs. CDR3 sequence (DNA): TGTGCCATCAAAGGAGTGACTAATGAAAAACTGTTTTTT. Encoded protein: CAIKGVTNEKLFF.